This is a list of T cell receptor beta chains from one sample in a study of T cells after posttransplantation cyclophosphamide. Here immunoSEQ multiplex PCR was the method, and the copy in TCRdb shows in-frame clones only, minus some. The sample was found to contain 25,000 to 35,000 clones, and every one recurs. The sample taken for sequencing was PBMCs. These receptors all stem from a woman aged 55-70 years in good health, CMV-negative, and a related stem cell transplant donor. CDR3s include the opening cysteine and the closing phenylalanine or tryptophan. A D gene is named only where the DNA matches it firmly. Clone size is stated in some rows and not others, as once, few, many or a class when expanded.

d_call j_call clone_size v_call cdr3_nt cdr3_aa
TRBD1 TRBJ1-1 - TRBV5-1 TGCGCCAGCAGCGGGTGGGACAGGGGGGGAAATACTGAAGCTTTCTTT CASSGWDRGGNTEAFF
- TRBJ1-3 many TRBV28 TGTGCCAGCGACCAGGCAAGCTCTGGAAACACCATATATTTT CASDQASSGNTIYF
TRBD1 TRBJ2-2 many TRBV25-1 TGTGCCAGCAGTGTAACAGGGGGAACCGGGGAGCTGTTTTTT CASSVTGGTGELFF
TRBD1 TRBJ1-2 many TRBV4-3 TGCGCCAGCAGCCAAAGTCCCGGACAGGGGAAGACTGGCTACACCTTC CASSQSPGQGKTGYTF
- TRBJ2-7 many TRBV23-1 TGCGCCAGCAGTCAAAAGACAGCTTACGAGCAGTACTTC CASSQKTAYEQYF
TRBD1 TRBJ2-1 - TRBV7-3 TGTGCCAGCAGCCCAGCCGGGACAGGGCTCAATGAGCAGTTCTTC CASSPAGTGLNEQFF
TRBD1 TRBJ1-5 many TRBV27 TGTGCCAGCAGTTTAACAGGGGTAGGCCATCAGCCCCAGCATTTT CASSLTGVGHQPQHF
TRBD2 TRBJ2-5 - TRBV28 TGTGCCAGCAGTTTATGGCGGGGGGGGAGAGAGACCCAGTACTTC CASSLWRGGRETQYF
- TRBJ1-2 few TRBV12-3/TRBV12-4 TGTGCCAGCAGTTTCCTTAACTATGGCTACACCTTC CASSFLNYGYTF
TRBD2 TRBJ2-7 many TRBV27 TGTGCCAGCAGCCCCGTTTTTAGCGGGGGGGCCGGTGGGCAGTACTTC CASSPVFSGGAGGQYF
TRBD2 TRBJ2-5 - TRBV6-8 TGTGCCAGCCGACTAGCGGGGGGGCTCGATGAGACCCAGTACTTC CASRLAGGLDETQYF
- TRBJ1-5 many TRBV24-1 TGTGCCACCAGTGGGCAGGATAATCAGCCCCAGCATTTT CATSGQDNQPQHF
TRBD1 TRBJ1-6 many TRBV2 TGTGCCAGCAGATTTGGACAGGGGAATTCACCCCTCCACTTT CASRFGQGNSPLHF
- TRBJ1-1 few TRBV5-5 TGTGCCAGCACCTCGGTAGAAGGGGTCACTGAAGCTTTCTTT CASTSVEGVTEAFF
- TRBJ1-1 - TRBV20-1 TGCAGTGCTAGAGGTCGTACTGAAGCTTTCTTT CSARGRTEAFF
TRBD2 TRBJ2-1 many TRBV5-4 TGTGCCAGCAGCCCCTTAGCGGGAGAACACAATGAGCAGTTCTTC CASSPLAGEHNEQFF
- TRBJ2-7 few TRBV15 TGTGCCACCAGCAGAGCAGGTGCTAGCCCTCACGAGCAGTACTTC CATSRAGASPHEQYF
TRBD1 TRBJ2-1 many TRBV27 TGTGCCAGCAGTTTTTCAGGGGGCGAGGGTGGGCAGTTCTTC CASSFSGGEGGQFF
- TRBJ2-1 many TRBV25-1 TGTGCCAGCAGTGAACCCGGCGGAAGACACAATGAGCAGTTCTTC CASSEPGGRHNEQFF
- TRBJ1-3 many TRBV28 TGTGCCAGCAGGGGGACTCGAGTCTCTGGAAACACCATATATTTT CASRGTRVSGNTIYF
- TRBJ1-2 - TRBV28 TGTGCCAGCAGGCTACAGGGAGGCGATGGCTACACCTTC CASRLQGGDGYTF
- TRBJ2-2 many TRBV7-7 TGTGCCAGCAGCTTAGGAGGGTCCGGGGAGCTGTTTTTT CASSLGGSGELFF
TRBD2 TRBJ2-7 many TRBV5-1 TGCGCCAGCAGCATCACTAGCGGGAGGTACCCCTACGAGCAGTACTTC CASSITSGRYPYEQYF
- TRBJ1-2 many TRBV6-2/TRBV6-3 TGTGCCAGCTCAACTGGGCGGCGGGAAGGCTACACCTTC CASSTGRREGYTF
TRBD1 TRBJ1-2 few TRBV28 TGTGCCAGCAGTGGGGGACAGGGATTCGGAGGCTACACCTTC CASSGGQGFGGYTF
- TRBJ2-2 - TRBV5-6 TGTGCCAGCAGCCAACACCGACAGAACACGAACACCGGGGAGCTGTTTTTT CASSQHRQNTNTGELFF
- TRBJ1-5 many TRBV6-2/TRBV6-3 TGTGCCAGCGACGACGTCGGACTTAGCAATCAGCCCCAGCATTTT CASDDVGLSNQPQHF
- TRBJ1-3 many TRBV6-5 TGTGCCAGCAGCCGGTCTGGCTCTGGAAACACCATATATTTT CASSRSGSGNTIYF
TRBD1 TRBJ1-3 many TRBV19 TGTGCCAGTAGTATGAAGGGGGCTAGTTCTGGAAACACCATATATTTT CASSMKGASSGNTIYF
- TRBJ1-1 medium-sized TRBV10-1 TGCGCCAGCAGTGCCAGGGGAGGGACTGAAGCTTTCTTT CASSARGGTEAFF
- TRBJ1-1 many TRBV18 TGTGCCAGCTCAGCAAACACAGGGCCGAACACTGAAGCTTTCTTT CASSANTGPNTEAFF
- TRBJ1-1 many TRBV9 TGTGCCAGCAGCGTAGAGGGGTCGGGGGTCACTGAAGCTTTCTTT CASSVEGSGVTEAFF
TRBD2 TRBJ2-3 many TRBV5-1 TGCGCCAGCAGCGGACTAGCGGCCGATACGCAGTATTTT CASSGLAADTQYF
- TRBJ1-2 many TRBV10-3 TGTGCCATCAGTAATACCGGGACTTATGGCTACACCTTC CAISNTGTYGYTF
TRBD1 TRBJ2-5 few TRBV2 TGTGCCAGCAAGGGGGGGGACAGGGGGTCCCAAGAGACCCAGTACTTC CASKGGDRGSQETQYF
TRBD1 TRBJ2-1 many TRBV19 TGTGCCAGTAGTTCCGGTTTCGGGACAGCCTACAATGAGCAGTTCTTC CASSSGFGTAYNEQFF
- TRBJ2-1 many TRBV5-1 TGCGCCAGCAGTCCCCCCCCATACAATGAGCAGTTCTTC CASSPPPYNEQFF
- TRBJ2-3 many TRBV19 TGTGCCAGTAGTCTCGGAGATACGCAGTATTTT CASSLGDTQYF
TRBD1 TRBJ2-1 - TRBV2 TGTGCCAGCAGTGAAGCGCCCCCGGGACAGCTCTCCTACAATGAGCAGTTCTTC CASSEAPPGQLSYNEQFF
- TRBJ2-7 many TRBV4-3 TGCGCCAGCAGCCAAGATCGGTTAAGGGTTGGCGAGCAGTACTTC CASSQDRLRVGEQYF
TRBD2 TRBJ2-7 many TRBV2 TGTGCCAGCACAAGGGCGGGCCTAGCGGGGGCCGAGCAGTACTTC CASTRAGLAGAEQYF
TRBD2 TRBJ2-1 many TRBV19 TGTGCCAGTAAGCGGGGTGGACTAGCGGTTAACAATGAGCAGTTCTTC CASKRGGLAVNNEQFF
TRBD1 TRBJ1-1 - TRBV7-8 TGTGCCAGCAGCTTAATTACAGGGGGAAGTACTGAAGCTTTCTTT CASSLITGGSTEAFF
TRBD2 TRBJ2-7 many TRBV5-1 TGCGCCAGCAGCTTGGCGACTAGCGGATTCTACGAGCAGTACTTC CASSLATSGFYEQYF
TRBD2 TRBJ2-7 - TRBV11-2 TGTGCCAGCAGCATGGGACTAGCGGGGGGAGAGCAGTACTTC CASSMGLAGGEQYF
- TRBJ1-5 - TRBV4-1 TGCGCCAGCAGCCAAGCACAGTATAGCAATCAGCCCCAGCATTTT CASSQAQYSNQPQHF
TRBD1 TRBJ1-5 few TRBV7-8 TGTGCCAGCAGCTTACCGGGACAGGGGAAGGGCAGCAATCAGCCCCAGCATTTT CASSLPGQGKGSNQPQHF
- TRBJ2-5 - TRBV29-1 TGCAGCGTTGAGATGGGGGCCGCGGCCCAGTACTTC CSVEMGAAAQYF
TRBD1 TRBJ2-5 - TRBV5-4 TGTGCCAGCAGCGGCCCGGACAGGCGAGGGGAGACCCAGTACTTC CASSGPDRRGETQYF
- TRBJ1-4 many TRBV4-1 TGCGCCAGCAGCCAAGGGCCGAATGAAAAACTGTTTTTT CASSQGPNEKLFF
- TRBJ2-7 many TRBV7-2 TGTGCCAGCAGCTTCGCAGGCCCAGAGAACGAGCAGTACTTC CASSFAGPENEQYF
- TRBJ1-2 few TRBV15 TGTGCCACCAACCCGGACGTGACAGCTACTAATGGCTACACCTTC CATNPDVTATNGYTF
- TRBJ1-2 few TRBV9 TGTGCCAGCAGCGTAGGAGACTCCCTCCGGGGCTACACCTTC CASSVGDSLRGYTF
- TRBJ1-5 - TRBV28 TGTGCCGCCCAAGGAGGGTTTAAGGATCAGCCCCAGCATTTT CAAQGGFKDQPQHF
TRBD2 TRBJ2-1 many TRBV12-3/TRBV12-4 TGTGCCAGCAGTGCGCGCACCGGGACTAGTGGTTACAATGAGCAGTTCTTC CASSARTGTSGYNEQFF
TRBD2 TRBJ2-5 few TRBV19 TGTGCCACTAAAGGGGGGACTAGCGAGACCCAGTACTTC CATKGGTSETQYF
TRBD1 TRBJ1-5 many TRBV6-1 TGTGCCAGCAGTGACACCGGGACAGCTAGCAATCAGCCCCAGCATTTT CASSDTGTASNQPQHF
TRBD2 TRBJ2-3 - TRBV28 TGTGCCAGCAGAACTCACAAGGGACTAGCGGGAGGCTTTAGGAAGTATTTT CASRTHKGLAGGFRKYF